This TCR beta chain was identified during a study of blood T cell repertoires in COVID-19. Looking at the study overall: PBMCs, B-cell-depleted T cells, or T cells were the source of the cDNA or gDNA that made up the material.

The CDR3 is made up of 14 amino acids. Germline CDR1 reads SGHDN; CDR2 reads FVKESK. V was pared by 4 bases and J by 5 bases, with 15 bases between. In the study's own analysis: Reference gene primer amplification in the assay estimated nucleated cell counts. Sequencing used immunoSEQ multiplex PCR; TCRdb keeps in-frame clones, though not all of them. V, J and clone size are those of that table, while D and trimming were read from the DNA. The sample holds approximately 330,000 clones, around 90% seen once. One Seattle source followed patients from active infection through their disease course. V and J are TRBV14 and TRBJ2-7; the D gene is possibly TRBD1 (6 bases). The sequenced material came from peripheral blood. The clonotype originates from a man under 40 with COVID-19, enrolled during active disease. This CDR3 reads CASSRNAQGNEQYF. The CDR3 coding sequence is TGTGCCAGCAGCCGTAACGCCCAGGGGAACGAGCAGTACTTC.